The T cell receptor beta chain under discussion was sequenced for a study of blood T cell repertoires in COVID-19. The wider study: Acute and convalescent COVID-19 specimens originated in the United States, Italy and Spain.

Data came from immunoSEQ multiplex PCR; TCRdb stores just in-frame clones and leaves some out. Seen here are under 95,000 clones, about nine tenths observed once, and the top ten hold around a sixth. The germline CDR1 and CDR2 sequences are MNHEY and SMNVEV (reference sequence). V was clipped by 1 base and J by 3 bases, with 12 bases between them. The CDR3 has 16 residues. V gene TRBV27 combines with J gene TRBJ2-2, with a weak D call TRBD2 (6 bases). The sequenced material came from peripheral blood. This clonotype was sampled from a man older than 75 in a cohort sampled during active COVID-19. Here the CDR3 reads CASSLLASVYTGELFF. The CDR3 region has the DNA TGTGCCAGCAGTTTATTGGCTAGCGTCTACACCGGGGAGCTGTTTTTT.